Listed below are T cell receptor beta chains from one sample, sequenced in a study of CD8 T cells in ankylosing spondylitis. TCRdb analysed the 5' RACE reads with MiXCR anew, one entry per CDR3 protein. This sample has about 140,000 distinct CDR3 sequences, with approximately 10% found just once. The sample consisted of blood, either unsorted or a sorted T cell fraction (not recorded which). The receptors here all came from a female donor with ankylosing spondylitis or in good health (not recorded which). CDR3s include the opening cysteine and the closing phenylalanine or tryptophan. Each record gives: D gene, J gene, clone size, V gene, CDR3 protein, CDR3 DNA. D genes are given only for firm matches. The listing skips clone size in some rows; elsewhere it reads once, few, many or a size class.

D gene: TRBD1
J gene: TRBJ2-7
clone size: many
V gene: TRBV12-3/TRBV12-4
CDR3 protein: CASGTPGQGPYEQYF
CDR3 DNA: TGTGCCAGCGGTACACCGGGACAGGGTCCCTACGAGCAGTACTTC

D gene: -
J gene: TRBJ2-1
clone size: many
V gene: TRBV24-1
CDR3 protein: CATSRRGVHEQFF
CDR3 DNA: TGTGCCACCTCACGGAGGGGGGTCCATGAGCAGTTCTTC

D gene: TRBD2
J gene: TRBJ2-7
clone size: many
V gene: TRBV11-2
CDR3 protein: CASSTPTSGSYEQYF
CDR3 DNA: TGTGCCAGCAGCACACCGACTAGCGGGAGTTACGAGCAGTACTTC

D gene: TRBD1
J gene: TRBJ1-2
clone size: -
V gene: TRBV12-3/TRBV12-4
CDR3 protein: CASTLRQGFYGYTF
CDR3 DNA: TGTGCCAGCACCTTAAGACAGGGGTTCTATGGCTACACCTTC

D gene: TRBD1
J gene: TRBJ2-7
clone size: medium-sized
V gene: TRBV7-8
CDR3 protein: CASSQGATYEQYF
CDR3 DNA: TGTGCCAGCTCACAGGGGGCGACCTACGAGCAGTACTTC

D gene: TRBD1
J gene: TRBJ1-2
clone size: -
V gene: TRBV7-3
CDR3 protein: CASSRTGGNGYTF
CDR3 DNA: TGTGCCAGCAGCCGGACAGGGGGCAATGGCTACACCTTC

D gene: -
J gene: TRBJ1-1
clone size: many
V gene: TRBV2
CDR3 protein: CASMSEANTEAFF
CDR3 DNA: TGTGCCAGCATGTCTGAGGCGAACACTGAAGCTTTCTTT

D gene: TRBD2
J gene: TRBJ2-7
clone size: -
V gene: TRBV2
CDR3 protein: CATRLAGYEQYF
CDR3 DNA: TGTGCCACTAGACTAGCGGGGTACGAGCAGTACTTC

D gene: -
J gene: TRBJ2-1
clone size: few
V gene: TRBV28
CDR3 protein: CASSLGSRFYNEQFF
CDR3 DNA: TGTGCCAGCAGTTTGGGCTCCCGTTTCTACAATGAGCAGTTCTTC

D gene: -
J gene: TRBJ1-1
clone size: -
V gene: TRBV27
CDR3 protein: CASRNRQENTEAFF
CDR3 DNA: TGTGCCAGCAGGAATCGCCAGGAGAACACTGAAGCTTTCTTT

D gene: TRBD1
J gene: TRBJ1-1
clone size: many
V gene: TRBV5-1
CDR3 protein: CASSPNPDRGNTEAFF
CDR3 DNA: TGCGCCAGCAGCCCGAACCCGGACAGGGGGAACACTGAAGCTTTCTTT

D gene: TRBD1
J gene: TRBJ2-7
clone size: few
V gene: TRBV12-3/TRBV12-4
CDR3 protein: CASSSRDRGDYEQYF
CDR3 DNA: TGTGCCAGCAGTTCCCGGGACAGGGGTGACTACGAGCAGTACTTC

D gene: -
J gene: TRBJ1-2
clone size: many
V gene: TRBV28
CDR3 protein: CASSLFRGGSNGYTF
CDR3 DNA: TGTGCCAGCAGTTTATTTCGGGGGGGGAGCAATGGCTACACCTTC

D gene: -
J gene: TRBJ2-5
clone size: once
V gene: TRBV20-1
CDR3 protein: CNAIGGLDTQYF
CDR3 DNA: TGCAATGCCATCGGGGGCTTGGACACCCAGTACTTC

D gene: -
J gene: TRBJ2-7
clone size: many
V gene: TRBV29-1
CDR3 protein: CSAGMTFYEQYF
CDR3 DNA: TGCAGCGCCGGGATGACCTTCTACGAGCAGTACTTC

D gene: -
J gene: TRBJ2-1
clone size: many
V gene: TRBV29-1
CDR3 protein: CSVESSYNEQFF
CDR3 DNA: TGCAGCGTTGAAAGTTCGTACAATGAGCAGTTCTTC

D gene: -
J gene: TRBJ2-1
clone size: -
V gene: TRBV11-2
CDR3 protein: CASSFAGHYNEQLF
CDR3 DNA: TGTGCCAGCAGCTTTGCGGGACACTACAATGAGCAGTTGTTC

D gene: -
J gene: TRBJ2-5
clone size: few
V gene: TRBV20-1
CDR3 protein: CSARDSRVQETQYF
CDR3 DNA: TGCAGTGCTAGAGATTCCAGGGTGCAAGAGACCCAGTACTTC

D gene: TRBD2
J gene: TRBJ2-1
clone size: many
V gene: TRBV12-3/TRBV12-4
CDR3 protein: CASRLQTSGATNEQFF
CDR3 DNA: TGTGCCAGCAGGCTCCAGACTAGCGGGGCGACCAATGAGCAGTTCTTC

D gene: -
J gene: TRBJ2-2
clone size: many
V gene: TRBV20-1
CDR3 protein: CSARMRSGELFF
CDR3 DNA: TGCAGTGCTAGAATGCGTTCCGGGGAGCTGTTTTTT

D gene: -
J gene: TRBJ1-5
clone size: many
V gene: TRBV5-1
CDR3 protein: CASSPDGGQPQHF
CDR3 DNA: TGCGCCAGCAGCCCGGACGGTGGACAGCCCCAGCATTTT

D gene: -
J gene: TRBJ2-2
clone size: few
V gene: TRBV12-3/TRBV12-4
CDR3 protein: CASSFGGNTGELFF
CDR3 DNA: TGTGCCAGCAGTTTTGGGGGGAACACCGGGGAGCTGTTTTTT

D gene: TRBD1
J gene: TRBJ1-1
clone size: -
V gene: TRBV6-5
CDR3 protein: CASSSWTGNPEAFF
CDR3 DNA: TGTGCCAGCAGTTCCTGGACAGGGAATCCTGAAGCTTTCTTT

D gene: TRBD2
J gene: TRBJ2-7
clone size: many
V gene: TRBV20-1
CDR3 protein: CSARGTSGRNEQYF
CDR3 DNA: TGCAGTGCTAGAGGGACTAGCGGGAGGAATGAGCAGTACTTC

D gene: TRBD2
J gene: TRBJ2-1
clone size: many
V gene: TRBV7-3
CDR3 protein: CASSLELAGGNEQFF
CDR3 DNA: TGTGCCAGCAGCTTAGAACTAGCGGGGGGGAATGAGCAGTTCTTC

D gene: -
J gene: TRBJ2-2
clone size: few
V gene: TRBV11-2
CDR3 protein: CASSPPDTGELFF
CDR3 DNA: TGTGCCAGCAGCCCTCCCGACACCGGGGAGCTGTTTTTT

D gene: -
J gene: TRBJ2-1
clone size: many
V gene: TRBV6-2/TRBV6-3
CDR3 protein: CASRPGQMMVNEQFF
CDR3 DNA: TGTGCCAGCAGACCGGGACAAATGATGGTCAATGAGCAGTTCTTC

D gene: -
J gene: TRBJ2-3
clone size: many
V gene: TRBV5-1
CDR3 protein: CASSFVGGRWKDTQYF
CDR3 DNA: TGCGCCAGCAGCTTTGTTGGGGGGCGCTGGAAAGATACGCAGTATTTT

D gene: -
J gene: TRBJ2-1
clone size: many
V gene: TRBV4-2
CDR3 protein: CASSQDLPTLAGPYNEQFF
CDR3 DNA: TGTGCCAGCAGCCAAGATCTCCCAACCTTAGCAGGGCCCTACAATGAGCAGTTCTTC

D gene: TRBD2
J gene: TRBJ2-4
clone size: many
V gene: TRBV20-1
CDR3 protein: CSASNRTPLARVGAAKNIQYF
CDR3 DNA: TGCAGTGCTTCAAATAGGACCCCACTAGCGCGGGTAGGAGCAGCCAAAAACATTCAGTACTTC

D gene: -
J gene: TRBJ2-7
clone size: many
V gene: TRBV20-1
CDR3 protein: CSARGQWYEQYF
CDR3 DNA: TGCAGTGCTAGGGGACAATGGTACGAGCAGTACTTC

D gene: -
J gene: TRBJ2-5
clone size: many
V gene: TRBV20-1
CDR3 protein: CSARAGQFQETQYF
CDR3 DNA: TGCAGTGCTAGAGCGGGACAATTTCAAGAGACCCAGTACTTC

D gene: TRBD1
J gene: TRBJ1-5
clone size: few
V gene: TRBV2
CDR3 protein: CASRGVGQGGNQPQHF
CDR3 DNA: TGTGCCAGCAGGGGAGTGGGACAGGGGGGAAATCAGCCCCAGCATTTT

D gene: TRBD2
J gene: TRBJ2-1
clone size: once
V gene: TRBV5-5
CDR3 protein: CASSGASGISYNEQFF
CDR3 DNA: TGTGCCAGCAGCGGAGCTAGCGGGATTTCCTACAATGAGCAGTTCTTC

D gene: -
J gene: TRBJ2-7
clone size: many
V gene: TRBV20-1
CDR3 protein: CSARGGGGNYEQYF
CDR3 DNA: TGCAGTGCTAGGGGGGGAGGCGGAAACTACGAGCAGTACTTC

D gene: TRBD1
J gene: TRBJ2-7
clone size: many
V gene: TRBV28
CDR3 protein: CASSFSGQGPSSYEQYF
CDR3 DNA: TGTGCCAGCAGTTTTTCGGGACAGGGGCCTAGCTCCTACGAGCAGTACTTC

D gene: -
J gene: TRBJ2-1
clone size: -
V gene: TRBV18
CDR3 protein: CASSTGTGNEQFF
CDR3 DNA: TGTGCCAGCTCAACCGGGACCGGGAATGAGCAGTTCTTC

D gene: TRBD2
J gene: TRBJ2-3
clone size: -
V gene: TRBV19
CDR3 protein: CASSVLAGGLTDTQYF
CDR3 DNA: TGTGCCAGTAGTGTGCTAGCGGGGGGCCTCACAGATACGCAGTATTTT

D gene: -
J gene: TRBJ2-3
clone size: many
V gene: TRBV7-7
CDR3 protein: CASSATDGADTQYF
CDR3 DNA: TGTGCCAGCAGCGCGACAGACGGGGCAGATACGCAGTATTTT

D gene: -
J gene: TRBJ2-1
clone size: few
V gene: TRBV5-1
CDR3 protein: CASSFPESDEQFF
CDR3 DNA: TGCGCCAGCAGCTTCCCGGAGTCCGATGAGCAGTTCTTC

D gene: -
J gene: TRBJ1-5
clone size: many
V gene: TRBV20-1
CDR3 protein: CSAREFGRTSNQPQHF
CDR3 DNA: TGCAGTGCTAGAGAGTTCGGCAGGACCAGCAATCAGCCCCAGCATTTT

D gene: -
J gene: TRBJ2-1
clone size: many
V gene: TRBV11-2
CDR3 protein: CASSFSPTQRYNEQFF
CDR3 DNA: TGTGCCAGCAGCTTTTCTCCTACCCAGAGGTACAATGAGCAGTTCTTC

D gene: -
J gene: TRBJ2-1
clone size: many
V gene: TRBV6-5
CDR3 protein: CASSYDSSHSYNEQFF
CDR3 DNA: TGTGCCAGCAGTTACGACAGCTCACACTCCTACAATGAGCAGTTCTTC

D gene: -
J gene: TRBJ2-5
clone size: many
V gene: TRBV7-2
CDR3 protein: CASSLGRIRGQETQYF
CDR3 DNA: TGTGCCAGCAGCTTAGGGCGGATAAGGGGGCAAGAGACCCAGTACTTC

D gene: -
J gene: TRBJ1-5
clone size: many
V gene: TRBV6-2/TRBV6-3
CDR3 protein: CASSYSASYSNQPQHF
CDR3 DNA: TGTGCCAGCAGTTACTCTGCCTCATATAGCAATCAGCCCCAGCATTTT

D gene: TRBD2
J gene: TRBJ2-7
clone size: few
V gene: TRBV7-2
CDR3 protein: CASSSRTSGSRYEQYF
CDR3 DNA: TGTGCCAGCAGCTCAAGGACTAGCGGGAGTAGGTACGAGCAGTACTTC

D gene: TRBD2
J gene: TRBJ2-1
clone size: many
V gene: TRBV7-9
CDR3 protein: CASSRFTSGLGNEQFF
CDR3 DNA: TGTGCCAGCAGTAGATTCACTAGCGGATTAGGCAATGAGCAGTTCTTC